This T cell receptor (beta chain) originates from a study of shared clonotypes between healthy human individuals. Findings and caveats of the study: Sequencing depth was expected to affect clonotype sharing among donors.

The table came from immunoSEQ multiplex PCR; TCRdb's copy has only in-frame clones and leaves some out. The top ten hold roughly 0.39% of the sample, which has 2,500,000 or so clones, 80% to 95% seen once. Germline-derived CDR1 and CDR2 are MNHNY and SVGAGI (reference sequence). V gave up 4 bases and J gave up 7 bases, with 8 bases separating them. This CDR3 spans 11 amino acids. For this clone: Its antigen is unidentified.

This chain connects TRBV6-6 to TRBJ2-7; D call uncertain. The source is a man aged 18-30 years in good health. Some clones in this sample may be carry-over from other donors' samples. What was sequenced was naive CD4+ T cells from PBMCs. Stated subset: CD45RA+ positively selected. Here the CDR3 reads CASSFTGEQYF. The DNA for the CDR3 is TGTGCCAGCAGTTTCACCGGGGAGCAGTACTTC.